This T cell receptor (beta chain) derives from a study of T cell responses to AZD1222 COVID-19 vaccine. The V end lost 3 bases, the J end lost 6 bases, and 15 bases lay between the germline ends. CDR3 length: 15 amino acids. Germline V CDR1 and CDR2: KGHSH, LQKENI. Clones were read by immunoSEQ multiplex PCR, and TCRdb kept only the in-frame ones, dropping some. The table lists around 150,000 clones, just under 95% of them singletons. Sequenced material: peripheral blood, taken on day 0 of AZD1222 vaccination. This sequence was found in an adult in good health. This chain connects TRBV18 to TRBJ1-5; the D gene is possibly TRBD1 (5 bases). DNA for the CDR3: TGTGCCAGCTCACCCGGGGGGACGTCCGGTCAGCCCCAGCATTTT. This sequence encodes CASSPGGTSGQPQHF.